The 19 T cell receptor beta chains presented below share a single source sample, sequenced in a study of shared clonotypes between healthy human individuals (dated by TCRdb to 2018 to 2020). Receptor libraries were prepared by the immunoSEQ multiplex PCR assay. In its TCRdb copy, this immuneACCESS table keeps in-frame sequences only and misses some clones. Where compared with another copy, unresolved V genes explain less than half of these, and the others have no known cause. Here the sample has about 600,000 clones; less than 98% occur a single time. The top ten clones comprise 0.045% to 0.06% of the sample. The sequencing sample was made of naive CD4+ T cells sorted from blood. Interpreted using the paper, the cell subset or site label stands for: CD45RA+ positively selected. The receptor source for this set is a woman in her twenties or thirties in good health.

This chain links TRBV28 with TRBJ1-3; weak D call: TRBD1 (5 bases). The V gene's germline CDR1 is MDHEN and CDR2 SYDVKM. The CDR3 totals 16 residues. V gave up 4 bases and J gave up 0 bases, with 13 bases separating them. CDR3 sequence (DNA): TGTGCCAGCAGTTCTCCGGGACGGAACTCTGGAAACACCATATATTTT. Its translation: CASSSPGRNSGNTIYF. The complete variable domain, with remaining parts taken from reference TRBV28 and TRBJ1-3, reads DVKVTQSSRYLVKRTGEKVFLECVQDMDHENMFWYRQDPGLGLRLIYFSYDVKMKEKGDIPEGYSVSREKKERFSLILESASTNQTSMYLCASSSPGRNSGNTIYFGEGSWLTVV.

This chain uses TRBV5-1 with TRBJ1-1; no firm D call. The CDR3 has 14 amino acids. The V gene lost 0 bases and the J gene lost 1 base, with 7 bases spanning the gap. Germline loops: CDR1 SGHRS, CDR2 YFSETQ. CDR3 coding DNA: TGCGCCAGCAGCTTGGGTCCAGGGAACACTGAAGCTTTCTTT. It specifies CASSLGPGNTEAFF.

About this clone itself: A read error may account for a junction end that differs from germline. The chain recombines TRBV4-2 with TRBJ2-5; the match to TRBD2 covers 14 bases. The germline V gene encodes CDR1 LGHNA and CDR2 YNFKEQ. CDR3 length: 15 residues. DNA for the CDR3: TGTGCCAGCAGCCCTGGGACTAGCGGGAGTCCTTTGGGAGACTTC. Amino acids: CASSPGTSGSPLGDF.

The CDR3 sequence is CASGQTLRNQPQHF. The DNA for the CDR3 is TGTGCCAGCGGACAGACCCTAAGGAATCAGCCCCAGCATTTT. V usage is TRBV28 and J usage is TRBJ1-5, with D maybe TRBD1 (6 bases). The CDR3 totals 14 residues. With 8 bases removed from V and 4 bases from J, the gap between germline ends came to 15 bases. Germline CDR1 is MDHEN and CDR2 is SYDVKM.

The chain employs TRBV2 and TRBJ2-3; possibly TRBD1 for D (5 bases). CDR1 SNHLY and CDR2 FYNNEI come from the germline V gene. The CDR3 totals 16 residues. Trimming took off 1 base at V and 2 bases at J, with 13 bases between the two ends. The CDR3, as DNA: TGTGCCAGCAGTGAAGAGGCCAGGGTGAACACAGATACGCAGTATTTT. Translating it yields CASSEEARVNTDTQYF.

V is TRBV15 and J is TRBJ2-5; perhaps TRBD1 as D (5 bases). The germline CDR1 and CDR2 sequences are LNHNV and YYDKDF (reference sequence). V dropped 0 bases and J dropped 5 bases, with 16 bases sitting between them. This CDR3 spans 16 amino acids. The CDR3 here is CATSRDSGAGGETQYF. The DNA for the CDR3 is TGTGCCACCAGCAGAGATAGTGGGGCAGGTGGGGAGACCCAGTACTTC.

V and J are TRBV27 and TRBJ2-7, with D tentatively TRBD2 (6 bases). CDR1 is MNHEY, CDR2 SMNVEV, per germline (reference sequence). This CDR3 is 16 amino acids long. The V and J ends lost 3 bases and 2 bases respectively, with 17 bases between them. CDR3 nucleotides: TGTGCCAGCAGTTTCGTGCCCGGGGGAAACACCTACGAGCAGTACTTC. Encoded protein: CASSFVPGGNTYEQYF.

V is TRBV28 and J is TRBJ2-5; 8 positions match TRBD2. Per germline, CDR1 MDHEN and CDR2 SYDVKM. J was trimmed by 2 bases and V by 6 bases; bases with no gene match: 8. The CDR3 covers 15 residues. CDR3 coding DNA: TGTGCCAGCAGGTATCTGGGACTAGAGCAAGAGACCCAGTACTTC. Translated: CASRYLGLEQETQYF.

The genes are TRBV5-4 and TRBJ2-1; D is unresolved. CDR1 is SGHNT, CDR2 YYREEE, per germline (reference sequence). Trimming removed 4 bases at V and 0 bases at J, with 11 bases between. The CDR3 is made up of 15 amino acids. The CDR3 region has the DNA TGTGCCAGCAGCGCGACTGCTAGCTCCTACAATGAGCAGTTCTTC. This sequence encodes CASSATASSYNEQFF. Based on the CDR3 plus reference TRBV5-4 and TRBJ2-1, the full variable domain is ETGVTQSPTHLIKTRGQQVTLRCSSQSGHNTVSWYQQALGQGPQFIFQYYREEENGRGNFPPRFSGLQFPNYSSELNVNALELDDSALYLCASSATASSYNEQFFGPGTRLTVL.

In this sample, this clone turned up a few times. J is TRBJ2-7 and V is TRBV7-9; 7 bases agree with TRBD2. V dropped 8 bases and J dropped 2; count of bases not matched to a gene: 12. The germline V gene encodes CDR1 SEHNR and CDR2 FQNEAQ (reference sequence). The CDR3 extends over 15 amino acids. CDR3 nucleotide sequence: TGTGCCAGCCGATCGGGGCTAGCGGAACCCTACGAGCAGTACTTC. Its protein is CASRSGLAEPYEQYF.

The CDR3 loop reads CATLGGQQDQPQHF. Here the CDR3 DNA reads TGTGCCACACTCGGGGGGCAGCAGGATCAGCCCCAGCATTTT. V and J are TRBV28 and TRBJ1-5; a weak D match, TRBD1 (6 bases). The CDR3 is 14 residues long. Germline CDR1 reads MDHEN; CDR2 reads SYDVKM. Trimming took off 10 bases at V and 5 bases at J, with 18 bases between the two ends.

This chain connects TRBV11-2 to TRBJ2-1; either TRBD1 or TRBD2 may fit D (5 bases each). The CDR3 has 18 amino acids. Germline V gene lookup returns CDR1 SGHAT and CDR2 FQNNGV. Trimming removed 5 bases at V and 4 bases at J, with 24 bases between. In DNA form, the CDR3 reads TGTGCCAGCAGCACATACCCCACGGGGCGGGCCTTGTACAATGAGCAGTTCTTC. It is translated as CASSTYPTGRALYNEQFF.

The J gene is TRBJ2-2, the V gene TRBV19; tentative D call: TRBD2 (5 bases). CDR1 is LNHDA and CDR2 is SQIVND in the germline V gene (reference sequence). This CDR3 contains 17 residues. Trimming took 5 bases from V and 4 from J, leaving 20 bases between them. CDR3 sequence: CASSPTGLQRSTGELFF. In DNA form, the CDR3 reads TGTGCCAGTAGTCCGACCGGGTTACAGCGGAGCACCGGGGAGCTGTTTTTT.

The chain combines TRBV27 with TRBJ1-5; D gene unclear. Germline loops: CDR1 MNHEY, CDR2 SMNVEV (reference sequence). The CDR3 contains 12 residues. V was cut by 7 bases and J by 3 bases, with 7 bases left in between. CDR3 in amino acids: CASTKVNQPQHF. The CDR3 DNA sequence: TGTGCCAGCACAAAGGTCAATCAGCCCCAGCATTTT.

This rearrangement joins TRBV25-1 to TRBJ1-6, with D perhaps matching TRBD1 (5 bases). Trimming removed 2 bases from V and 9 bases from J, with 8 bases in between. Looked up from germline, CDR1 is MGHDK and CDR2 is SYGVNS. The CDR3 is 13 residues long. For the CDR3, the DNA is TGTGCCAGCAGTGAACAGGGTGGTTCACCCCTCCACTTT. As protein: CASSEQGGSPLHF.

The rearrangement uses TRBV28 and TRBJ2-3; possible D gene TRBD2, 6 bases. The CDR3 consists of 15 residues. Trimming took off 1 base at V and 1 base at J, with 9 bases between the two ends. Germline values: CDR1 MDHEN, CDR2 SYDVKM. Here the CDR3 DNA reads TGTGCCAGCAGTTTATTCGGCGGGGGCACAGATACGCAGTATTTT. It yields the protein CASSLFGGGTDTQYF.

The rearrangement joins TRBV7-6 to TRBJ2-1; D perhaps matches TRBD2 (6 bases). CDR3 length: 13 amino acids. The V gene's germline CDR1 is SGHVS and CDR2 FNYEAQ. Trimming left V 3 bases short and J 6 bases short, with 9 bases between. The CDR3: CASSFGGFNEQFF. The CDR3 DNA follows: TGTGCCAGCAGCTTCGGAGGGTTCAATGAGCAGTTCTTC.

Here the CDR3 DNA reads TGTGCCAGCAGCTGGGGACAGGGGGTTCGCGAGCAGTACTTC. Protein product: CASSWGQGVREQYF. The chain recombines TRBV5-4 with TRBJ2-7; 11 nucleotides match TRBD1. Germline V gene sequence: CDR1 SGHNT, CDR2 YYREEE (reference sequence). The CDR3 is made up of 14 amino acids. J was trimmed by 6 bases and V by 3 bases; bases with no gene match: 5.

This chain uses TRBV9 with TRBJ2-7; D ambiguous. Trimming took 3 bases from V and 6 from J, leaving 19 bases between them. Germline CDR1 SGDLS, CDR2 YYNGEE. The CDR3 consists of 15 residues. The CDR3 sequence is CASSDQQATLGEQYF. In DNA, the CDR3 is TGTGCCAGCAGCGACCAGCAGGCCACGCTGGGCGAGCAGTACTTC. Based on the CDR3 plus reference TRBV9 and TRBJ2-7, the full variable domain is DSGVTQTPKHLITATGQRVTLRCSPRSGDLSVYWYQQSLDQGLQFLIQYYNGEERAKGNILERFSAQQFPDLHSELNLSSLELGDSALYFCASSDQQATLGEQYFGPGTRLTVT.